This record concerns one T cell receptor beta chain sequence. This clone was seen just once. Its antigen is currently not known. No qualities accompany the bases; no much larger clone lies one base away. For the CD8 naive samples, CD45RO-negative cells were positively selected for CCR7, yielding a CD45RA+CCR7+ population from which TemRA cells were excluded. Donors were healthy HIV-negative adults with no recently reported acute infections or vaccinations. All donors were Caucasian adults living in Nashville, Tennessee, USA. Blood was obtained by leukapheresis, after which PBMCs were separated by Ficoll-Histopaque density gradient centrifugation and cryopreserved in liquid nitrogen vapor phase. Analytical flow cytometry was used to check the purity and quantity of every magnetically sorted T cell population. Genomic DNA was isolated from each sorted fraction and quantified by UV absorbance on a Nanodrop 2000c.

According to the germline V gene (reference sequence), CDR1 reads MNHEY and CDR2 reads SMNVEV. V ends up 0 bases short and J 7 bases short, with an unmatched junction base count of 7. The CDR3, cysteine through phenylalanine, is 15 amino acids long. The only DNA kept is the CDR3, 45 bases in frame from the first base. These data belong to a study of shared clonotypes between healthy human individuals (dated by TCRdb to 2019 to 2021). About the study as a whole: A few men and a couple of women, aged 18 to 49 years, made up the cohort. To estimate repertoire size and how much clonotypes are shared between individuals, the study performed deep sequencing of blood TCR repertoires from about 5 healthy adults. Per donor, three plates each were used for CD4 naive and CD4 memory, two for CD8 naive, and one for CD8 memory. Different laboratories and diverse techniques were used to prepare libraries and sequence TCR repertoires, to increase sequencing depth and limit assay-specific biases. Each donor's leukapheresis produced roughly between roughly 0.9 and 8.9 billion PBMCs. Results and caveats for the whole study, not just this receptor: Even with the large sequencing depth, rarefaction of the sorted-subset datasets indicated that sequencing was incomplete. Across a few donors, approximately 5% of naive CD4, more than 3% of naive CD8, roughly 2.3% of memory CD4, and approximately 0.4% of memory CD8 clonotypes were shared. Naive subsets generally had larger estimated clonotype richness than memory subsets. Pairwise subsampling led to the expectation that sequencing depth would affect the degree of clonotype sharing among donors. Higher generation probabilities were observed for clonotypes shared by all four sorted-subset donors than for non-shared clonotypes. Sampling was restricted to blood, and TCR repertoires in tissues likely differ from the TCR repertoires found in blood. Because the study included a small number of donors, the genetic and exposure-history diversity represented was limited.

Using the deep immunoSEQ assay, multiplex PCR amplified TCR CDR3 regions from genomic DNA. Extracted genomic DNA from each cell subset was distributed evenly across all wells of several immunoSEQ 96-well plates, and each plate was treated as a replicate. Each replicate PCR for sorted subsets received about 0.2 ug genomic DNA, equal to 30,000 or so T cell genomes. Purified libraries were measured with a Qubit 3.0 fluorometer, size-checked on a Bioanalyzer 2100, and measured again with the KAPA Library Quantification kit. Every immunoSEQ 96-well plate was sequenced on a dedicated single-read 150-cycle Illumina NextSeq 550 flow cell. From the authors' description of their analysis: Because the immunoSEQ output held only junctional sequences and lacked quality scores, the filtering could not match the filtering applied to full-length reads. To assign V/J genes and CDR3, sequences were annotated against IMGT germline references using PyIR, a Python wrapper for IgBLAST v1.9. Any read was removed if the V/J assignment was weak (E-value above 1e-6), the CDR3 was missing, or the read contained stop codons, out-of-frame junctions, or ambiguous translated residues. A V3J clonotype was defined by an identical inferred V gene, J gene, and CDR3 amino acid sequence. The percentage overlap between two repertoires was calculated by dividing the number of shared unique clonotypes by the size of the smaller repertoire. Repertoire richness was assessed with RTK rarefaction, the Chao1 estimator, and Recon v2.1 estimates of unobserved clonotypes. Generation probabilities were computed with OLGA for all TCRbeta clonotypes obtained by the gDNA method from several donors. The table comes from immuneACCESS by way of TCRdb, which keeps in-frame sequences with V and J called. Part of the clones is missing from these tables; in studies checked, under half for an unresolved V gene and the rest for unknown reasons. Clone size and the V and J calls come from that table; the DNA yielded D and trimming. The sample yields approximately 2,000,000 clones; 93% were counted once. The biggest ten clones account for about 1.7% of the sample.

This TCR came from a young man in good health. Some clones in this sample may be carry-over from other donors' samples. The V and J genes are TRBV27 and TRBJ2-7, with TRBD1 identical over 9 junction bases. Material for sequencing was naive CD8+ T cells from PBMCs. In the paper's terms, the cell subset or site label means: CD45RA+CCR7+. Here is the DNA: TGTGCCAGCAGTTTATCGGGGACAGGGTATTGGGAGCAGTACTTC. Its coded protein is CASSLSGTGYWEQYF.